Sequencing of this T cell receptor (beta chain) was carried out in a study of blood T cell repertoires in COVID-19. Study as a whole: Sites in the United States, Italy and Spain provided acute and convalescent COVID-19 samples. From T cells, B-cell-depleted T cells, or PBMCs came the material, which was cDNA or gDNA.

Only one count was recorded for this clone. The V and J ends lost 1 base and 6 bases, in that order; junction bases with no gene match: 7. Germline V lookup: CDR1 SGHRS, CDR2 YFSETQ. This CDR3 is 15 amino acids long. Under the authors' procedure: Amplification with reference gene primers provided the estimates of nucleated cell counts. The method was immunoSEQ multiplex PCR; TCRdb's version includes in-frame clones alone and lacks a portion of them. V, J and clone size derive from that table, while D and trimming were established from the DNA sequence. The sample consists of approximately 110,000 clones, roughly 84% of them appearing once.

The V call is TRBV5-1, the J call TRBJ2-1, with 7 nucleotides matching TRBD1. This clonotype was sampled from an elderly woman with active or convalescent COVID-19. Sequencing input: peripheral blood. CDR3 bases: TGCGCCAGCAGCTTGAGGGGGCCGTTCTCCAATGAGCAGTTCTTC. Translating it yields CASSLRGPFSNEQFF.